Included here is one T cell receptor (beta chain) sequence, with context. Its antigen has not been determined. One base away there is no much larger clone; base qualities are not given. The entry originates in a study of response to subunit inactivated influenza vaccine (dated by TCRdb to 2017 to 2018). As for the study more broadly: Deep quantitative profiling of the T cell receptor repertoire was used in the study to follow responses to a trivalent subunit inactivated influenza vaccine. Study-level results and caveats: It was suggested by the authors that each seasonal influenza vaccination may recruit only a limited number of new T cells.

The library was generated by RT-PCR. Sequencing used an Illumina HiSeq 2500. In TCRdb, the public reads were trimmed at Q25 with fastp and aligned with MiXCR, with productive beta chains retained. CDR3 protein duplicates are merged, each entry listing the most common genes and DNA. This sample lists approximately 570,000 distinct CDR3 sequences; 6% to 9% were detected once. The top ten hold roughly 13% of the sample. The CDR3 covers 15 residues, taking in both the cysteine and the phenylalanine. The sequence is cut down to CDR3 DNA, 45 bases in frame from base 1. From a lookup of the germline V gene (reference sequence), CDR1 and CDR2 are SGHKS and YYEKEE. The germline ends are 20 bases apart after V is trimmed by 4 bases and J by 9 bases.

The specimen was PBMCs from blood, collected around 25 months after vaccination. The V gene is TRBV5-5 and the J gene is TRBJ2-1; the D gene is possibly TRBD1 or TRBD2, with 6 bases matching each. The receptor was derived from a man aged 50 to 75 who received an inactivated influenza vaccine. Donor details come from another sample of the same person, matched by shared clones. The CDR3 is CASSVTRGEFLEQFF. DNA sequence: TGTGCCAGCAGCGTGACTAGGGGGGAATTTCTTGAGCAGTTCTTC.